The rows below give T cell receptor beta chains drawn from one sample of a study of technical replicates of blood from a handful of donors. This table comes from immunoSEQ multiplex PCR, and its TCRdb copy is limited to in-frame clones, with some not included. This table holds about 83,000 clones, about 94% found once. Sequences were obtained from T cells isolated from PBMCs. The receptor set was obtained from a human donor in good health. Both conserved end residues are part of each CDR3. Each record gives: D gene, V gene, clone size, J gene, CDR3 DNA, CDR3 protein. D genes are given only for firm matches. Only some rows state a clone size, as once, few, many or a class for expanded clones.

D: TRBD1
V: TRBV9
size: NA
J: TRBJ1-2
DNA: TGTGCCAGCAGCGTCCTTGACAGGGGGGACTATGGCTACACCTTC
CDR3: CASSVLDRGDYGYTF

D: TRBD2
V: TRBV4-2
size: NA
J: TRBJ2-7
DNA: TGTGCCAGCAGCGACACCCGGGAGGTTAGGACCTACGAGCAGTACTTC
CDR3: CASSDTREVRTYEQYF

D: NA
V: TRBV2
size: NA
J: TRBJ1-2
DNA: TGTGCCAGCAGTGGGGGCCTTGGACCGCAGGGGTATGGCTACACCTTC
CDR3: CASSGGLGPQGYGYTF

D: TRBD2
V: TRBV7-9
size: NA
J: TRBJ2-1
DNA: TGTGCCAGCAGCGCGGCTTCGGGACTAGCGGGCGGTGAGCAGTTCTTC
CDR3: CASSAASGLAGGEQFF

D: NA
V: TRBV27
size: NA
J: TRBJ1-5
DNA: TGTGCCAGCAGTTCCCGGGGGGCGGCGCCCCAGCATTTT
CDR3: CASSSRGAAPQHF

D: TRBD2
V: TRBV9
size: NA
J: TRBJ2-1
DNA: TGTGCCAGCAGCGTAGGTGCGGGGGGAATAAATGAGCAGTTCTTC
CDR3: CASSVGAGGINEQFF

D: NA
V: TRBV7-8
size: once
J: TRBJ1-1
DNA: TGTGCCAGCAGCTTAGGGTCGGGGGGCACTGAAGCTTTCTTT
CDR3: CASSLGSGGTEAFF

D: NA
V: TRBV20-1
size: NA
J: TRBJ2-1
DNA: TGCAGTGCAGGGGCTTATGAGCAGTTCTTC
CDR3: CSAGAYEQFF

D: TRBD2
V: TRBV7-6
size: NA
J: TRBJ2-3
DNA: TGTGCCAGCAGTGGGTGGCAGACTAGCGGTACAGATACGCAGTATTTT
CDR3: CASSGWQTSGTDTQYF

D: NA
V: TRBV4-1
size: NA
J: TRBJ1-1
DNA: TGCGCCAGCAGCCACAAACGTTTGGGGGACTCGAACACTGAAGCTTTCTTT
CDR3: CASSHKRLGDSNTEAFF

D: TRBD2
V: TRBV7-6
size: NA
J: TRBJ2-1
DNA: TGTGCCAGCAGGGGGGGAGGGCGTGAGCAGTTCTTC
CDR3: CASRGGGREQFF

D: TRBD1
V: TRBV6-5
size: NA
J: TRBJ1-4
DNA: TGTGCCAGCAGTTACAGGGGGCAAGGGGAAAAACTGTTTTTT
CDR3: CASSYRGQGEKLFF

D: TRBD2
V: TRBV5-1
size: NA
J: TRBJ2-7
DNA: TGCGCCAGCTCTGCAGGGCTAGCGGGGCCTGGGGAGCAGTACTTC
CDR3: CASSAGLAGPGEQYF

D: TRBD1
V: TRBV11-1
size: NA
J: TRBJ2-1
DNA: TGTGCCAGCAGTCCCGACGGGACAGGGCGCAATGAGCAGTTCTTC
CDR3: CASSPDGTGRNEQFF